This record covers a single TCR beta chain. What it binds is not known. The data belong to a study of shared clonotypes between healthy human individuals. Study findings and constraints: A handful of donors shared around 5.2% of their naive CD4 clonotypes.

Measured with immunoSEQ multiplex PCR; TCRdb has only the in-frame clones, and not every one. The sample includes 650,000 to 700,000 clones, less than 95% of them seen just once. Germline loops: CDR1 SGHDT, CDR2 YYEEEE. Trimming took 4 bases from V and 6 from J, leaving 9 bases between them. The CDR3 consists of 12 residues. J is TRBJ2-3 and V is TRBV5-6; D not resolved. Sequenced material: memory CD8+ T cells from PBMCs. The subset is: CD45RO+ cells pooled with CCR7-negative TemRA cells. The sequence derives from a young man in good health. Some clones in this sample may be carry-over from other donors' samples. In DNA form, the CDR3 reads TGTGCCAGCAGCCTCTTTCCGGATACGCAGTATTTT. Translation: CASSLFPDTQYF.